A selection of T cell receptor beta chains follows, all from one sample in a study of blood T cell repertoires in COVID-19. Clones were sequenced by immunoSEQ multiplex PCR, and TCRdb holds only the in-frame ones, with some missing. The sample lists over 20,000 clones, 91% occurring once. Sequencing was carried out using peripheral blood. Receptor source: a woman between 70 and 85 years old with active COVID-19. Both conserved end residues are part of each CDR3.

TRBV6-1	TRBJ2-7	CASSVRQGAVGSYEQYF
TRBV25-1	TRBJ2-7	CATYRDPYEQYF
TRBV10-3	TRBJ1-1	CAISKLNTEAFF
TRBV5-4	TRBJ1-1	CASSLGAVNRGTEAFF
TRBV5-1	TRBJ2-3	CASSLASGENTQYF
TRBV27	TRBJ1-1	CASSVRGRDTEAFF
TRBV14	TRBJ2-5	CASSRLTGVTGETQYF
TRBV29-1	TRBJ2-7	CSVAVGATYEQYF
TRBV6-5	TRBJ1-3	CASGASGNTIYF
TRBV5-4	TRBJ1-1	CASSLAGRVNTEAFF
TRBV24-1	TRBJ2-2	CATSDPPAGELFF
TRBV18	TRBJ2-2	CASSPGTGGARTGELFF
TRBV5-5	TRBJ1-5	CASSLLDNNQPQHF
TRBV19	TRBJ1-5	CASRATGASGQPQHF
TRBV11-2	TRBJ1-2	CASSLVTGREDGYTF
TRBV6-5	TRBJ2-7	CASSYLGEVEQYF
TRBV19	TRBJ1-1	CASSISGTTEAFF
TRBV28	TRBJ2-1	CASRSTLGEAPEQFF
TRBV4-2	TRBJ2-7	CASSQNGREPSYEQYF
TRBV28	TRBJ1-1	CASSRSWTGATKAFF
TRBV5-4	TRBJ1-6	CASSPPGQLNSPLHF
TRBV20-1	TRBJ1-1	CSASYSEAFF
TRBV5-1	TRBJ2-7	CASSPRVAYEQYF
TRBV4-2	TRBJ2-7	CASSQSRGDSYEQYF
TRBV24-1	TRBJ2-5	CATSGGDGLLTETQYF
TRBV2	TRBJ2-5	CASSPGLTPKTQYF
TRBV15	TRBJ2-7	CATQANPGQGYEQYF
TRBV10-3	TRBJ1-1	CAISDGGGGNTEAFF
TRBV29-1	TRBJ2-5	CSDGGIQETQYF
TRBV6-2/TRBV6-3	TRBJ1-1	CASSPGQSLEAFF
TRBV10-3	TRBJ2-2	CAISAAGTATGELFF
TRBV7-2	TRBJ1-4	CASSGTGVNEKLFF
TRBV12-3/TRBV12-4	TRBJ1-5	CASRAGGNQPQHF
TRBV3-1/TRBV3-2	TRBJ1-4	CASSHYGGGRGKLFF
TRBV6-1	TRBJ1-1	CASSERGRSLNTEAFF
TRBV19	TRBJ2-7	CASSGTRGSYEQYF
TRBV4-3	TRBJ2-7	CASSHQLAGAYEQYF
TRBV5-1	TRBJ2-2	CASSLVQAGELFF
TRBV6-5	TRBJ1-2	CASSYSRTGANYGYTF
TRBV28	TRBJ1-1	CASSLSSGSGNTEAFF
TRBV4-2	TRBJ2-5	CASSPGLAGGETQYF
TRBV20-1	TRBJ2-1	CSATQGGEQFF
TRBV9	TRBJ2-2	CASTIDLRGVGELFF
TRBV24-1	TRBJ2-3	CATSDPGGADTQYF
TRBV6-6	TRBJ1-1	CASTLGGENTEAFF
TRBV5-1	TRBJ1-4	CAREQGVAEKLFF
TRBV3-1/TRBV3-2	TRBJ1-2	CASSIAADYGYTF
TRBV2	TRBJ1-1	CASSGEGRNTEAFF
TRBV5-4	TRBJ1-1	CASSLRSGGTEAFF
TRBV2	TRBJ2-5	CASSTTRDRRVNHPQETQYF
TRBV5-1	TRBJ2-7	CASSTKGTRVSYEQYF
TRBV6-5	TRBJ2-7	CASSPRDRPYEQYF